This TCR beta chain was recovered during a study of immune cell composition in non-small cell lung cancer. Using immunoSEQ multiplex PCR, the repertoire was profiled, and TCRdb retains in-frame clones only, with some absent. The repertoire holds 2,200 or so clones, 88% seen once, with 3.5% in the top ten. Study-level points and caveats: Overall clonality, unlike maximal tumour-associated clone frequency, did not predict TIL reactivity. Clones >0.5% enriched in tumour were rarer in adenocarcinoma (about 35%) than squamous (approximately 80%). Tumour TCR-beta clonality showed no significant link to smoking pack-years. Lung adenocarcinomas had lower top 10 clone scores and clonality than squamous tumours.

This clone was picked up a small number of times. No antigen is known for it. Trimming removed 6 bases from V and 3 bases from J, with 12 bases in between. The CDR3 is 15 amino acids. Germline CDR1 is KGHSH and CDR2 is LQKENI. The chain is built from TRBV18 and TRBJ1-6, with D possibly being TRBD1 (6 bases). The sequenced sample was lung tumor tissue. The TCR sequence derives from a human donor with non-small cell lung cancer. Here the CDR3 reads CASSPQTGYNSPLHF. CDR3 DNA sequence: TGTGCCAGCTCTCCTCAGACAGGCTATAATTCACCCCTCCACTTT.